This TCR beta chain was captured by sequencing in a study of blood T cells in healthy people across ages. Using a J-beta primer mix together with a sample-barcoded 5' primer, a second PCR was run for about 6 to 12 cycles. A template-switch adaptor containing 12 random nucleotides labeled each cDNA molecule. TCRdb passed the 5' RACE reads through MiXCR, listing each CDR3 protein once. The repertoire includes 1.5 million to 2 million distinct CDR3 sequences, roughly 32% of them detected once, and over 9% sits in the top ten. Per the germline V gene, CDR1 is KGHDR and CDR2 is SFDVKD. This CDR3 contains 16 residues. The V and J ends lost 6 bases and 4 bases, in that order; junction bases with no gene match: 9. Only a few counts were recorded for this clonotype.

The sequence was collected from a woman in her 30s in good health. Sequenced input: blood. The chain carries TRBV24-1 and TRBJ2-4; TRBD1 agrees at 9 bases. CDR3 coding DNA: TGTGCCACCAGTCGAGGAAGACAGGGGGATAAAAACATTCAGTACTTC. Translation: CATSRGRQGDKNIQYF.